The sequence of this TCR beta chain was determined in a study of blood T cell repertoires in COVID-19 (dated by TCRdb to 2018 to 2021). Regarding the research as a whole: Samples from collaborators originated in the United States, Italy and Spain and spanned both the acute and convalescent phases of COVID-19. The repertoires were released in a freely available public database meant as a resource for research on the immune response to SARS-CoV-2. Subjects who had been exposed to COVID-19, were actively infected with it, or had recovered from it provided the deeply sampled blood TCRbeta repertoires that made up the dataset. The sample metadata nearly always contained a de-identified subject ID, COVID-19 status, age in years and sex. The samples were drawn from the first 160 participants of the ongoing ImmuneRACE study and from 1,254 subjects provided by 6 global collaborators. Where HLA class I and class II types were available, the types were taken from metadata supplied by the sample provider, not from assay-based typing. The material from the prospective study consisted of cDNA or gDNA derived from T cells, B-cell-depleted T cells, or PBMCs.

Each collaborating institution followed its own protocols to collect whole blood in K2EDTA tubes. For TCRbeta analysis, collaborator samples were shipped as frozen whole blood, as isolated PBMCs, or as DNA extracted from either sample type. Deletion took 5 bases off V and 0 bases off J, with a span of 17 bases between the germline ends. Reading from cysteine to phenylalanine, the CDR3 counts 17 amino acids. Left in the record is the CDR3 DNA by itself, 51 bases read in frame from the first base. From the germline V gene, CDR1 is SGHRS and CDR2 is YFSETQ. Beyond this particular receptor, the publication reports: The quantity of clinical and demographic metadata differed by source and by participant and was supplied without curation.

TCRbeta CDR3 regions were amplified from genomic DNA by means of the immunoSEQ Assay, a bias-controlled multiplex PCR. The authors processed their data as follows. Nucleated cell counts per sample were estimated from amplification of reference gene primers within the assay. To quantify the absolute abundance of each unique TCRbeta CDR3 rearrangement, sequence reads were collapsed and filtered. For each sample, productive Simpson clonality was calculated as the square root of Simpson's diversity index across productive rearrangements. Held by TCRdb, this immuneACCESS table contains in-frame sequences only and omits some clones. Under half of the omission traces to an unresolved V gene where checked; the cause of the rest is unknown. Clonal size and the V and J genes are those of that table, whereas D and trimming came from the DNA. This sample lists 150,000 to 200,000 clones; 86% were detected once. The ten largest clones capture 4% of the sample.

A remark on this clone: No antigen is known for it. No quality values exist for individual bases; no much larger clone is one base distant.

The sequence was collected from a woman aged 70-85 years with acute or convalescent COVID-19. The sample consisted of peripheral blood. The chain links TRBV5-1 with TRBJ1-4; a weak D assignment points to TRBD1 (5 bases agree). The encoded CDR3 is CASRRTYQPATNEKLFF. In nucleotide form, the sequence is TGCGCCAGCAGGAGGACATACCAACCCGCAACTAATGAAAAACTGTTTTTT.